This T cell receptor beta chain was documented in a study of blood T cell repertoires in COVID-19. About the study: Sample material is recorded as cDNA or gDNA derived from T cells, B-cell-depleted T cells, or PBMCs.

Sequencing used immunoSEQ multiplex PCR; TCRdb keeps in-frame clones, though not all of them. The repertoire has hundreds of thousands of clones, approximately 92% of them found once; the top ten carry approximately 1.2%. Cohort allocation depended upon clinical history that participants reported. Two negative PCRs, clearance, or symptom resolution had been documented for recovered Cohort 3 donors. V shed 3 bases, J shed 9 bases, and the junction held 7 bases outside the gene matches. The germline CDR1 and CDR2 sequences are MDHEN and SYDVKM. The CDR3 runs to 15 residues. This chain connects TRBV28 to TRBJ1-6, with 8 bases fitting TRBD1. The sequence was collected from a man aged 25 to 40 who had recovered from COVID-19. Material: PBMCs or T cells enriched from blood (not recorded which). This CDR3 is CASSFTDRASSPLHF. As DNA, the CDR3 is TGTGCCAGCAGTTTTACGGACAGGGCCAGTTCACCCCTCCACTTT. Complete variable domain (other parts from reference TRBV28 and TRBJ1-6): DVKVTQSSRYLVKRTGEKVFLECVQDMDHENMFWYRQDPGLGLRLIYFSYDVKMKEKGDIPEGYSVSREKKERFSLILESASTNQTSMYLCASSFTDRASSPLHFGNGTRLTVT.